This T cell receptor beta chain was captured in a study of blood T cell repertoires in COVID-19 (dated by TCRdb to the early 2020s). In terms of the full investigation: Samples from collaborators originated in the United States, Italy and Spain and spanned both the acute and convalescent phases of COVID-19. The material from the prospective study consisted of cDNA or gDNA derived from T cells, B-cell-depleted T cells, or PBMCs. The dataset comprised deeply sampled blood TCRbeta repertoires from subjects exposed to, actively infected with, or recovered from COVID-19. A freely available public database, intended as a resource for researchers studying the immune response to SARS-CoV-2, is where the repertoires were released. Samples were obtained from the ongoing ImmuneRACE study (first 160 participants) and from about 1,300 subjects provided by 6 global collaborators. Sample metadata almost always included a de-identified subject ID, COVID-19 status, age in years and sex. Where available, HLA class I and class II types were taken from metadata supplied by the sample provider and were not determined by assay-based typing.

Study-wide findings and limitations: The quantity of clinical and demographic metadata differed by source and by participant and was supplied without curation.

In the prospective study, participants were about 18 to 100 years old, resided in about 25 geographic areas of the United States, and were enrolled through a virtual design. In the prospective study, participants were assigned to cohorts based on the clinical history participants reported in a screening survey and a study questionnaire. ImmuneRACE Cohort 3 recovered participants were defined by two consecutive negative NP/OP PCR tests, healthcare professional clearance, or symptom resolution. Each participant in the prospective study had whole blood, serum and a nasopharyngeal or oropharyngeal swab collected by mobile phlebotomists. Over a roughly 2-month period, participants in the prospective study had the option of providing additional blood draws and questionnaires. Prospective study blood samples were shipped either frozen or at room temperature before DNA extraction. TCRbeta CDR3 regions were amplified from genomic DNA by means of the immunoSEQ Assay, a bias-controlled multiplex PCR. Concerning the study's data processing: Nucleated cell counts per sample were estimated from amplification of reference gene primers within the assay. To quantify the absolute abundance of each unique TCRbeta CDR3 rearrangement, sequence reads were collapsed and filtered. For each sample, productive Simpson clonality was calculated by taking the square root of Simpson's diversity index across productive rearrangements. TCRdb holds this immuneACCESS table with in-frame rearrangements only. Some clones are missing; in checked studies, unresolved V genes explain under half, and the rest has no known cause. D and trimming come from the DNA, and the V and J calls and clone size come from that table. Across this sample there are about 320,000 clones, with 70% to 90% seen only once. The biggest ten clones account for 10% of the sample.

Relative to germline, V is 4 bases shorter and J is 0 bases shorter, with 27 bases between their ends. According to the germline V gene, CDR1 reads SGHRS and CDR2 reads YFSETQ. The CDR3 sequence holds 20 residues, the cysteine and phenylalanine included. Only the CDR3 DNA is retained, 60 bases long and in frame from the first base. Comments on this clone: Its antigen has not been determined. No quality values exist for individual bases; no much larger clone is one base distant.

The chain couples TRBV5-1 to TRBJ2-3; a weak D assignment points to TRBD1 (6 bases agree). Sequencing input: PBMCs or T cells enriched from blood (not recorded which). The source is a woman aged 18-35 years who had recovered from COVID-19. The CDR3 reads CASSPRLVGASTISTDTQYF. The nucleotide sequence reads TGCGCCAGCAGCCCTCGGCTCGTGGGGGCCTCGACGATTAGCACAGATACGCAGTATTTT.